This TCR beta chain is drawn from a study of Ad26.COV2.S vaccination and SARS-CoV-2 variants. Overall study: Each vaccinee took Ad26.COV2.S intramuscularly, once or twice 56 days apart.

Treatment defined: about 20 received Ad26.COV2.S at low or high dose, single or two shots; a few received placebo; per-sample allocation not given. All samples were drawn on day 63, counting from the first vaccine or placebo injection. Findings of the study overall: Vaccine recipients posted higher spike-specific TCR breadth than their placebo counterparts. The TCR breadth and depth analyses may have produced an underestimate of total T cell responses.

Profiled with immunoSEQ multiplex PCR; TCRdb holds only in-frame clones, not every one. The sample records fewer than 900,000 clones, 70% to 90% being singletons. Germline CDR1 is LNHDA and CDR2 is SQIVND (reference sequence). The CDR3 runs 15 residues. Trimming at V came to 4 bases and at J to 5 bases, leaving 6 bases not matched to a gene. In this sample, this clone turned up once. Its cognate antigen is unknown. The source of this sequence is a person between 18 and 65 years old who received the Ad26.COV2.S COVID-19 vaccine or a placebo. Source: peripheral blood, taken in a trial of Ad26.COV2.S vaccine versus placebo. The chain carries TRBV19 and TRBJ1-4; 8 bases align to TRBD1. Here the CDR3 reads CASSTSDRVNEKLFF. Written as DNA, the CDR3 is TGTGCCAGTAGTACCTCGGACAGGGTAAATGAAAAACTGTTTTTT.